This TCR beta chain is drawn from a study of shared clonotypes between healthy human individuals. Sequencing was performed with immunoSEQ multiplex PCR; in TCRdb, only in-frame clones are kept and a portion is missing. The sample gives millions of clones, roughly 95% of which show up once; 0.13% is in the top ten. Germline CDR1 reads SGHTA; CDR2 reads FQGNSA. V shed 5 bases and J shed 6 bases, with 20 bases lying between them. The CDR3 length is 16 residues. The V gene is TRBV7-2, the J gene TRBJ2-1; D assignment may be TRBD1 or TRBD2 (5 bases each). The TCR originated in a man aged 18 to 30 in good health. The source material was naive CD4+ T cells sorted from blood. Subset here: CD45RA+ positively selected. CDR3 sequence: CASSPGTSGPLNEQFF. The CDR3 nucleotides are TGTGCCAGCAGCCCCGGGACCTCAGGGCCCCTCAATGAGCAGTTCTTC.